This T cell receptor beta chain appears in the sequencing data of a study of T cell changes during pregnancy in multiple sclerosis. The method was immunoSEQ multiplex PCR; TCRdb's version includes in-frame clones alone and lacks a portion of them. The sample shows 12,000 or so clones, around four fifths of them seen only once. This clone appeared once. V was pared by 7 bases and J by 6 bases, with 8 bases of the junction left unmatched. CDR1 and CDR2 from the germline V gene are MNHEY and SMNVEV (reference sequence). There are 14 residues in the CDR3. Material: CD8+ T cells from peripheral blood mononuclear cells, obtained after pregnancy. The receptor comes from a female donor in good health, enrolled as a control in a pregnancy study. The V gene is TRBV27, the J gene TRBJ2-1; 8 bases map to TRBD2. The DNA for the CDR3 is TGTGCCAGCAAGGCTACGGGACTAGTCAATGAGCAGTTCTTC. Translating it yields CASKATGLVNEQFF.